The rows below give T cell receptor beta chains drawn from one sample of a study of blood T cells in healthy people across ages. TCRdb used MiXCR to reprocess the 5' RACE reads, holding one entry per CDR3 protein. Among roughly 1,000,000 distinct CDR3 sequences listed, approximately 25% were seen once. The same specimen was also included in a second study, on T cells of mothers and their children.

Specimen: blood. The receptors derive from a girl aged 2-10 years in good health. Each CDR3 is given with its conserved first and last residue. The D gene is left open where the match is weak. Expanded clones get a size class; other rows say once, few or many, or leave the size out.

CDR3 length,clone size,D gene,J gene,V gene,CDR3 DNA,CDR3 protein
14,few,.,TRBJ1-5,TRBV15,TGTGCCACCAGCAGTTTAGCAGGGGCTCAGCCCCAGCATTTT,CATSSLAGAQPQHF
14,.,.,TRBJ1-2,TRBV2,TGTGCCAGCAGGGTAGGAGGACCCAACTATGGCTACACCTTC,CASRVGGPNYGYTF
12,.,TRBD1,TRBJ1-1,TRBV27,TGTGCCAGCGCTAATATGGGGACAGGGCAATTCTTT,CASANMGTGQFF
15,few,.,TRBJ2-1,TRBV29-1,TGCAGCGTTGAAGGAGCGCCTAGCTCCTACAATGAGCAGTTCTTC,CSVEGAPSSYNEQFF
19,few,TRBD2,TRBJ2-1,TRBV5-1,TGCGCCAGCAGCTTGGAGACTAGCGGGATAAGGTTCTCTGACAATGAGCAGTTCTTC,CASSLETSGIRFSDNEQFF
15,few,.,TRBJ1-2,TRBV6-6,TGTGCCAGCAGTTACTCGTCCGGACTCTCCGATGGCTACACCTTC,CASSYSSGLSDGYTF
15,.,TRBD1,TRBJ1-6,TRBV5-1,TGCGCCAGCAGCTTAGAGGGGGCGAGCAATTCACCCCTCCACTTT,CASSLEGASNSPLHF
12,.,.,TRBJ1-2,TRBV5-1,TGCGCCAGCAGCCCGGCGTCGTGTGGCTACACCTTC,CASSPASCGYTF
12,.,TRBD1,TRBJ2-1,TRBV19,TGTGCCAGTTGTGACAGGGCTGGTGAGCAGTTCTTC,CASCDRAGEQFF
11,few,.,TRBJ1-6,TRBV5-4,TGTGCCAGCAGCTTCGGGGGACCCCTCCACTTT,CASSFGGPLHF
17,.,TRBD1,TRBJ2-1,TRBV10-3,TGTGCCATCAGTGGGGCCACCGGGACAGATTCCTACAATGAGCAGTTCTTC,CAISGATGTDSYNEQFF
16,few,TRBD1,TRBJ2-2,TRBV20-1,TGCAGTGCTAGAGCCCCGACAGGGGGGAGCACCGGGGAGCTGTTTTTT,CSARAPTGGSTGELFF
12,few,.,TRBJ1-4,TRBV29-1,TGCAGCGTTGCACAGGGCGACGAAAAACTGTTTTTT,CSVAQGDEKLFF
14,.,.,TRBJ1-2,TRBV7-3,TGTGCCAGCAGCACACACGGGACTGGGGGTGGCTACACCTTC,CASSTHGTGGGYTF
17,few,TRBD1,TRBJ2-5,TRBV24-1,TGTGCCACCGGTGATCCCCAGGGGACAGGGGGCCGAGAGACCCAGTACTTC,CATGDPQGTGGRETQYF
20,few,.,TRBJ1-6,TRBV11-2,TGTGCCAGCAGCTTAATCGGGGCCGAGGGGGGAAGGTCCTATAATTCACCCCTCCACTTT,CASSLIGAEGGRSYNSPLHF
13,.,.,TRBJ2-2,TRBV29-1,TGCAGCGTTGACAGCAGGAACACCGGGGAGCTGTTTTTT,CSVDSRNTGELFF
12,few,.,TRBJ1-1,TRBV29-1,TGCAGCGTTCCAGCCAGAGGCACTGAAGCTTTCTTT,CSVPARGTEAFF
15,.,.,TRBJ2-3,TRBV7-2,TGTGCCAGCAGCCGGCGGCCAGGCGACCTCGATACGCAGTATTTT,CASSRRPGDLDTQYF
15,.,TRBD2,TRBJ2-1,TRBV19,TGTGCCAGTAGCTTGGGGGGGACCGACTACAATGAGCAGTTCTTC,CASSLGGTDYNEQFF
13,once,TRBD1,TRBJ2-7,TRBV20-1,TGCAGTGCTACAGGACAGGGCCCCTACGAGCAGTACTTC,CSATGQGPYEQYF
14,few,TRBD2,TRBJ2-1,TRBV19,TGTGCCAGTAGTGATAGCGGGAGTTTCAATGAGCAGTTCTTC,CASSDSGSFNEQFF
12,.,.,TRBJ2-1,TRBV13,TGTGCCAGCAGCTACCCCTCAGGACAGCAGTTCTTC,CASSYPSGQQFF
12,few,.,TRBJ2-1,TRBV20-1,TGCAGCCAACAAGCAGAGGGCGGTGAGCAGTTCTTC,CSQQAEGGEQFF
14,few,.,TRBJ2-7,TRBV7-2,TGTGCCAGCAGCTTAGACCTAACGACCTACGAGCAGTACTTC,CASSLDLTTYEQYF
17,few,.,TRBJ2-1,TRBV4-1,TGCGCCAGCAGCCAAGATCCCCTAGCCATCACCTACAATGAGCAGTTCTTC,CASSQDPLAITYNEQFF
15,.,.,TRBJ1-6,TRBV12-3/TRBV12-4,TGTGCCAGCAGTTTAGATCTGGGAGGGAATTCACCCCTCCACTTT,CASSLDLGGNSPLHF
14,.,.,TRBJ2-5,TRBV6-5,TGTGCCAGCAGTTACTCGAAGGAAATGGAGACCCAGTACTTC,CASSYSKEMETQYF
15,few,.,TRBJ2-1,TRBV27,TGTGCCAGCAACCCCGGGGTAAGCTCCTACAATGAGCAGTTCTTC,CASNPGVSSYNEQFF
15,.,TRBD2,TRBJ2-3,TRBV24-1,TGTGCCACCAGTGATGTGACTAGCGGGACGTTTGGGCAGTATTTT,CATSDVTSGTFGQYF
15,.,TRBD2,TRBJ2-3,TRBV20-1,TGCAGAGCCACGGGACTAGCGGGGGTCACAGATACGCAGTATTTT,CRATGLAGVTDTQYF
16,.,.,TRBJ2-3,TRBV6-4,TGTGCCAGCAGTGACTCAGGAGTAGATAGCACAGATACGCAGTATTTT,CASSDSGVDSTDTQYF
15,.,TRBD2,TRBJ2-7,TRBV10-3,TGTGCCATCAGTTCCCGCGAGGGACTAGGATTCGAGCAGTACTTC,CAISSREGLGFEQYF
16,.,TRBD2,TRBJ2-1,TRBV3-1,TGTGCCAGCAGCCAAGATTCTAGCGGGATTTACAATGAGCAGTTCTTC,CASSQDSSGIYNEQFF
13,few,.,TRBJ2-1,TRBV7-3,TGTGCCAGCAGCTTAACCTTCCAGGGCGCGCAGTTCTTC,CASSLTFQGAQFF
15,.,.,TRBJ2-7,TRBV4-2,TGTGCCAGCAGCCCGACACAACAGAGCTCCTACGAGCAGTACTTC,CASSPTQQSSYEQYF
13,.,.,TRBJ1-5,TRBV10-3,TGTGCCATCAGGACAGATAGCAATCAGCCCCAGCATTTT,CAIRTDSNQPQHF
15,.,TRBD2,TRBJ2-3,TRBV6-2/TRBV6-3,TGTGCCAGCAGTCCTGGACTAGGCGTCACAGATACGCAGTATTTT,CASSPGLGVTDTQYF
12,few,.,TRBJ1-2,TRBV20-1,TGCAGTGCTAGAGGGGGTTGGCTTGGCTACACCTTC,CSARGGWLGYTF
15,few,TRBD2,TRBJ2-1,TRBV2,TGTGCCAGCAGTGATCTAGCGGGGTCCTACAATGGGCAGTTCTTC,CASSDLAGSYNGQFF
15,.,TRBD1,TRBJ1-1,TRBV24-1,TGTGCCACCAGTGTTTCGACAGGGCAGAACACTGAAGCTTTCTTT,CATSVSTGQNTEAFF
15,.,.,TRBJ1-5,TRBV5-6,TGTGCCAGCAGCTTGGCCCAGGGAGCGTATCAGCCCCAGCATTTT,CASSLAQGAYQPQHF
14,.,.,TRBJ2-7,TRBV27,TGTGCCAGCAGTTTTGGGGGTTCAGCCTACGAGCAGTACTTC,CASSFGGSAYEQYF
14,.,.,TRBJ2-7,TRBV12-5,TGTGCTAGTGGTTTGGCTGACAACCCCTACGAGCAGTACTTC,CASGLADNPYEQYF
18,.,TRBD1,TRBJ2-3,TRBV15,TGTGCCACCAGCCGACAATTACTCGGACAGGGGGCATCAGATACGCAGTATTTT,CATSRQLLGQGASDTQYF
16,.,TRBD2,TRBJ2-3,TRBV7-9,TGTGCCAGCAGCCCCCGAGAGGCGGGAGGGGAGGATACGCAGTATTTT,CASSPREAGGEDTQYF
15,.,TRBD1,TRBJ1-5,TRBV12-5,TGTGCTAGTGGTCCCGGGACAGCTAGCAATCAGCCCCAGCATTTT,CASGPGTASNQPQHF
17,.,TRBD2,TRBJ2-7,TRBV7-6,TGTGCCAGCAGCCCGGAGACTAGCGGGCCGGCTGGGTACGAGCAGTACTTC,CASSPETSGPAGYEQYF